Shown below are 22 T cell receptor beta chains from a single sample sequenced in a study of cytomegalovirus exposure and HLA in healthy donors. 60 Vbeta and 13 Jbeta primers were used in PCR. Assay: immunoSEQ multiplex PCR; the TCRdb copy retains only in-frame clones and omits some. Of approximately 150,000 clones in the sample, 77% are singletons; the top ten hold 2% to 3%. The sequenced material came from PBMCs. The receptors originated from a woman between 35 and 50 years old in good health and CMV-seropositive.

This clone was seen a single time. The chain combines TRBV9 with TRBJ2-5; 8 nucleotides line up with TRBD2. The better agreement between TRBJ2-7 and the DNA end casts doubt on the J call. The CDR3 is made up of 14 amino acids. Germline V gene lookup returns CDR1 SGDLS and CDR2 YYNGEE. The CDR3 DNA sequence: TGTGCCAGCAGCGTAAGGAGCGGGGGTTACGAGCAGTACTTC. Its protein is CASSVRSGGYEQYF.

This chain links TRBV30 with TRBJ2-7, with D possibly matching TRBD2 (6 bases). The ends were cut back, 3 bases at V and 4 bases at J, with 13 bases in the middle. Germline V gene sequence: CDR1 GTSNPN, CDR2 SVGIG (reference sequence). There are 13 residues in the CDR3. The CDR3 nucleotides are TGTGCCTGGAGCGTGGGGGGAGATTACGAGCAGTACTTC. Amino acids: CAWSVGGDYEQYF.

The count of this clone is one. The V and J genes are TRBV30 and TRBJ2-2; tentative D call: TRBD1 (6 bases). Germline CDR1 reads GTSNPN; CDR2 reads SVGIG (reference sequence). The CDR3 loop spans 14 amino acids. Trimming removed 2 bases at V and 8 bases at J, with 15 bases between. The chain's CDR3 is CAWSPRTVVGELFF. CDR3 DNA: TGTGCCTGGAGTCCTAGGACAGTTGTAGGGGAGCTGTTTTTT.

This chain links TRBV7-6 with TRBJ2-5; D may be TRBD1 (5 bases). This CDR3 region has 11 residues. Trimming took off 2 bases at V and 13 bases at J, with 11 bases between the two ends. Germline V gene sequence: CDR1 SGHVS, CDR2 FNYEAQ. The CDR3 DNA reads as TGTGCCAGCAGCTTACGATTGGGGCTGTACTTC. Translation gives CASSLRLGLYF.

The rearrangement links TRBV14 to TRBJ2-5, with TRBD1 matching 8 bases. The J call may be faulty, since TRBJ2-7 better matches the DNA end. There are 16 residues in the CDR3. Germline V gene data show CDR1 as SGHDN and CDR2 as FVKESK. The CDR3 spells CASSQALGGQAYEQYF. DNA of the CDR3: TGTGCCAGCAGCCAAGCCCTCGGGGGACAGGCCTACGAGCAGTACTTC.

The V gene is TRBV4-3, the J gene TRBJ1-5, with 9 bases aligning to TRBD1. V dropped 10 bases and J dropped 4; count of bases not matched to a gene: 5. Germline V CDR1 and CDR2: LGHNA, YSLEER. CDR3 size: 13 residues. The CDR3 DNA is TGCGCCACCCGAGGACAGGGGAATCAGCCCCAGCATTTT. Residues: CATRGQGNQPQHF.

Remarks on this clone: A read error is likely, as this CDR3 ends without the conserved phenylalanine or tryptophan. The limits of the CDR3 on the DNA are not certain, so only TCRdb's listed CDR3 is given. V and J are TRBV6-1 and TRBJ1-2; the DNA was not used to check the table's D call, TRBD1. Counting both end residues, the CDR3 totals 13 amino acids. Germline CDR1 is MNHNS and CDR2 is SASEGT. CDR3: CASSELQGPKKIL.

V is TRBV4-3 and J is TRBJ1-6, with 7 bases identical to TRBD1. V trimming: 3 bases; J trimming: 11 bases; junction bases outside the gene matches: 13. The CDR3 runs to 16 residues. The V gene's germline CDR1 is LGHNA and CDR2 YSLEER. The CDR3 reads CASSQGFGTVGPPLHF. The CDR3 region has the DNA TGCGCCAGCAGCCAGGGATTCGGGACAGTTGGGCCACCCCTCCACTTT.

In its sample, this clone was seen a few times. This chain connects TRBV7-2 to TRBJ2-3, with TRBD1 matching 7 bases. The CDR3 runs to 14 residues. Losses at the gene ends were 3 bases for V and 5 bases for J; bases not matched to a gene: 5. Germline V lookup: CDR1 SGHTA, CDR2 FQGNSA. This chain's CDR3 is CASSLGQTLDTQYF. For the CDR3, the DNA is TGTGCCAGCAGCTTGGGACAGACCCTAGATACGCAGTATTTT.

The CDR3 coding sequence is TGTGCCAGCAGCCGTTTGGGCAGCTACGAGCAGTACTTC. This gives the protein CASSRLGSYEQYF. The rearrangement links TRBV5-6 to TRBJ2-5; D remains unclear. The J call may be faulty, since TRBJ2-7 better matches the DNA end. CDR1 is SGHDT and CDR2 is YYEEEE in the germline V gene. This CDR3 has 13 residues.

The CDR3 DNA sequence: TGTGCCAGCTCACAAACTAGCGGGGGGACCGGCATTCGGGAGACCCAGTACTTC. Its translation: CASSQTSGGTGIRETQYF. This chain uses TRBV18 with TRBJ2-5, with 12 nucleotides matching TRBD2. Germline trimming cut 4 bases from V and 5 bases from J; bases unmatched to any gene: 14. Germline-derived CDR1 and CDR2 are KGHSH and LQKENI. The CDR3 loop spans 18 amino acids.

V gene TRBV7-2 combines with J gene TRBJ2-3, with 7 bases fitting TRBD1. V shed 4 bases, J shed 4 bases, and the junction held 14 bases outside the gene matches. Per the germline V gene, CDR1 is SGHTA and CDR2 is FQGNSA. CDR3 length equals 17 residues. This chain's CDR3 is CASSSHRQGPQSDTQYF. DNA of the CDR3: TGTGCCAGCAGCTCGCACCGACAGGGCCCACAGTCAGATACGCAGTATTTT.

The CDR3 DNA reads TGTGCCAGCAGCTTGTATTGGGGCGCTTATACTGAAGCTTTCTTT. Its protein product is CASSLYWGAYTEAFF. This chain connects TRBV5-6 to TRBJ1-1, with D possibly TRBD1 on 5 matching bases. The V gene's germline CDR1 is SGHDT and CDR2 YYEEEE. With 1 base removed from V and 5 bases from J, the gap between germline ends came to 15 bases. The CDR3 contains 15 residues.

The rearrangement links TRBV10-3 to TRBJ2-3; the match to TRBD1 covers 10 bases. The germline CDR1 and CDR2 sequences are ENHRY and SYGVKD. The trim removed 3 bases at V and 2 bases at J, leaving 14 bases unmatched. The CDR3 length is 19 residues. The CDR3 region is CAISDTTPGTGVPTDTQYF. The CDR3 DNA reads TGTGCCATCAGTGACACTACTCCCGGGACAGGGGTCCCCACAGATACGCAGTATTTT.

The V and J genes are TRBV19 and TRBJ2-4, with 8 bases identical to TRBD1. After removal of 6 bases from V and 8 bases from J, the junction contained 6 bases not matched to a gene. The CDR3 runs to 13 residues. Germline lookup yields CDR1 LNHDA and CDR2 SQIVND (reference sequence). DNA for the CDR3: TGTGCCAGTAGAACCCAGGGGGCGGACATTCAGTACTTC. It specifies CASRTQGADIQYF.

The chain uses TRBV9 and TRBJ2-3, with no clear D. V shed 3 bases and J shed 2 bases, with 4 bases lying between them. The V gene's germline CDR1 is SGDLS and CDR2 YYNGEE. The CDR3 is made up of 12 amino acids. CDR3 sequence reads: CASSAYTDTQYF. The CDR3 nucleotides are TGTGCCAGCAGCGCGTACACAGATACGCAGTATTTT.

The V gene is TRBV19, the J gene TRBJ2-2, with D perhaps matching TRBD2 (6 bases). Germline V gene data show CDR1 as LNHDA and CDR2 as SQIVND (reference sequence). V lost 5 bases, J lost 1 base, and 11 bases lay in between. The CDR3 has 15 amino acids. CDR3 DNA: TGTGCCAGTAGTCCGGGACTCCTGAACACCGGGGAGCTGTTTTTT. This encodes CASSPGLLNTGELFF.

This clone was seen once. The V call is TRBV5-4, the J call TRBJ1-4; D might be TRBD1 (6 bases). In germline, CDR1 is SGHNT, CDR2 YYREEE (reference sequence). Between the trimmed V and J ends, which lost 3 bases and 7 bases, there was a span of 10 bases. The CDR3 totals 13 residues. CDR3 protein: CASSSQGGEKLFF. The CDR3 DNA sequence: TGTGCCAGCAGCTCCCAAGGGGGTGAAAAACTGTTTTTT.

J is TRBJ1-1 and V is TRBV9; D gene unclear. The CDR3 spans 17 residues. The germline V and J ends were trimmed by 0 bases and 3 bases, with 18 bases remaining between them. The germline gives CDR1 SGDLS, CDR2 YYNGEE. As DNA, the CDR3 is TGTGCCAGCAGCGTAGGGGAGCCCTTGACGAGGTACACTGAAGCTTTCTTT. Its translation is CASSVGEPLTRYTEAFF.

The chain couples TRBV2 to TRBJ1-4; D perhaps matches TRBD1 (6 bases). CDR3 length equals 14 residues. Germline CDR1 is SNHLY and CDR2 is FYNNEI. Trimming took 6 bases from V and 3 from J, leaving 11 bases between them. The CDR3 spells CASSRTESNEKLFF. The CDR3 region has the DNA TGTGCCAGCAGCCGGACAGAGTCTAATGAAAAACTGTTTTTT.

The CDR3 sequence is CASSLSSGSYEQYF. CDR3 nucleotides: TGTGCCAGCAGCCTGTCTAGCGGGAGCTACGAGCAGTACTTC. The V and J genes are TRBV7-9 and TRBJ2-7, with 10 bases fitting TRBD2. Trimming at V came to 5 bases and at J to 3 bases, leaving 4 bases not matched to a gene. Germline V lookup: CDR1 SEHNR, CDR2 FQNEAQ (reference sequence). The CDR3 length is 14 residues. Combining the CDR3 with reference TRBV7-9 and TRBJ2-7 gives the whole variable domain DTGVSQNPRHKITKRGQNVTFRCDPISEHNRLYWYRQTLGQGPEFLTYFQNEAQLEKSRLLSDRFSAERPKGSFSTLEIQRTEQGDSAMYLCASSLSSGSYEQYFGPGTRLTVT.

The chain has TRBV5-1 and TRBJ1-1; 8 bases match TRBD1. Trimming cost V 6 bases and J 10 bases; bases outside gene matches: 14. The CDR3 has 14 residues. CDR1 and CDR2 from the germline V gene are SGHRS and YFSETQ. The CDR3: CASTATYRGAGAFF. CDR3 DNA sequence: TGCGCCAGCACAGCTACGTACAGGGGGGCCGGAGCTTTCTTT.